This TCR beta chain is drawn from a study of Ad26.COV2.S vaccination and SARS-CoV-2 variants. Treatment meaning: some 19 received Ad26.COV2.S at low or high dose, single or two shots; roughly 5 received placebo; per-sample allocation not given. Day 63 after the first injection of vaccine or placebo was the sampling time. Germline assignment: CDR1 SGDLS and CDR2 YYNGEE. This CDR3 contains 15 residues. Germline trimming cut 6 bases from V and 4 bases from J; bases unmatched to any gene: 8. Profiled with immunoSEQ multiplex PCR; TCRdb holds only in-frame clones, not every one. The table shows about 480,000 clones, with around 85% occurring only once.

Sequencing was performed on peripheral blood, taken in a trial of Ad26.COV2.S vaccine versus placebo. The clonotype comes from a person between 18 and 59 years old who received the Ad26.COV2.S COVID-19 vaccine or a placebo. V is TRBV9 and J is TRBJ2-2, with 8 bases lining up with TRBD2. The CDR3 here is CASKGLDSSTGELFF. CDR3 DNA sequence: TGTGCCAGCAAGGGACTAGACTCTTCCACCGGGGAGCTGTTTTTT.